These T cell receptor beta chains were read from a single sample in a study of radiation and T cells in renal cell carcinoma. This table comes from immunoSEQ multiplex PCR, and its TCRdb copy is limited to in-frame clones, with some not included. The sample carries 70,000 to 80,000 clones, about 86% recorded once. Specimen: blood, collected from a patient whose treatment included radiotherapy and nephrectomy. All receptors come from a woman between 45 and 60 years old with renal cell carcinoma. Both conserved end residues are part of each CDR3. A D gene is named only where the DNA matches it firmly. Clone size is not always given. Where it is, it says once, few, many or a class for expanded clones.

abundance: -
v_gene: TRBV5-4
j_gene: TRBJ1-5
d_gene: -
CDR3nt: TGTGCCAGCAGCTTGTTCGGGGATCAGCCCCAGCATTTT
CDR3aa: CASSLFGDQPQHF

abundance: -
v_gene: TRBV7-9
j_gene: TRBJ1-1
d_gene: -
CDR3nt: TGTGCCAGCAGCCCAGACATCATGAACACTGAAGCTTTCTTT
CDR3aa: CASSPDIMNTEAFF

abundance: once
v_gene: TRBV25-1
j_gene: TRBJ1-2
d_gene: -
CDR3nt: TGTGCCAGCAGTGAATTGGGCCCAGATTATGGCTACACCTTC
CDR3aa: CASSELGPDYGYTF

abundance: -
v_gene: TRBV7-2
j_gene: TRBJ1-4
d_gene: -
CDR3nt: TGTGCCAGCAGCCTCTACGGGTCCTCTAATGAAAAACTGTTTTTT
CDR3aa: CASSLYGSSNEKLFF

abundance: -
v_gene: TRBV7-3
j_gene: TRBJ2-5
d_gene: -
CDR3nt: TGTGCCAGCAGCGTCACAGGGTTGGAGACCCAGTACTTC
CDR3aa: CASSVTGLETQYF

abundance: -
v_gene: TRBV6-6
j_gene: TRBJ2-7
d_gene: TRBD2
CDR3nt: TGTGCCAGCACTACAAGCGGGATCTACGAGCAGTACTTC
CDR3aa: CASTTSGIYEQYF

abundance: -
v_gene: TRBV7-2
j_gene: TRBJ1-2
d_gene: TRBD1
CDR3nt: TGTGCCAGCAGCTTAGACCCCAGGGGGCTTATCTATGGCTACACCTTC
CDR3aa: CASSLDPRGLIYGYTF

abundance: few
v_gene: TRBV6-1
j_gene: TRBJ1-3
d_gene: -
CDR3nt: TGTGCCAGCAGTGAGACAGGTGCCGGAAACACCATATATTTT
CDR3aa: CASSETGAGNTIYF

abundance: -
v_gene: TRBV10-2
j_gene: TRBJ1-5
d_gene: TRBD1
CDR3nt: TGCGCCAGCAGTGTGGGACAGGGTGGCAATCAGCCCCAGCATTTT
CDR3aa: CASSVGQGGNQPQHF

abundance: -
v_gene: TRBV7-2
j_gene: TRBJ2-7
d_gene: TRBD1
CDR3nt: TGTGCCAGCAGCTTAGACGGGGACAGGGGGCGCGAGCAGTACTTC
CDR3aa: CASSLDGDRGREQYF

abundance: -
v_gene: TRBV7-6
j_gene: TRBJ1-1
d_gene: -
CDR3nt: TGTGCCAGCAGCCCGAGGGACACCGGAACGAACACTGAAGCTTTCTTT
CDR3aa: CASSPRDTGTNTEAFF

abundance: -
v_gene: TRBV7-9
j_gene: TRBJ2-7
d_gene: -
CDR3nt: TGTGCCAGCAGCTTATTGGCAGGAGGGCTCAACGAGCAGTACTTC
CDR3aa: CASSLLAGGLNEQYF

abundance: -
v_gene: TRBV27
j_gene: TRBJ1-4
d_gene: -
CDR3nt: TGTGCCAGCAGTTCGTCAACTAATGAAAAACTGTTTTTT
CDR3aa: CASSSSTNEKLFF

abundance: -
v_gene: TRBV28
j_gene: TRBJ1-4
d_gene: -
CDR3nt: TGTGCCAGCAGTTTCACGGGAGGCAGGGGTGGAGAAAAACTGTTTTTT
CDR3aa: CASSFTGGRGGEKLFF

abundance: -
v_gene: TRBV7-9
j_gene: TRBJ2-5
d_gene: TRBD1
CDR3nt: TGTGCCAGCAGCCCGCGACAGGGAGAGACCCAGTACTTC
CDR3aa: CASSPRQGETQYF

abundance: -
v_gene: TRBV21-1
j_gene: TRBJ1-6
d_gene: -
CDR3nt: TGTGCCAGCAGTAAAACCTCGACAGGTAAGACGTGCTCCTATAATTCACCCCTCCACTTT
CDR3aa: CASSKTSTGKTCSYNSPLHF

abundance: -
v_gene: TRBV19
j_gene: TRBJ2-1
d_gene: -
CDR3nt: TGTGCCAGTAGTATAGGAAGAGAGCAGTTCTTC
CDR3aa: CASSIGREQFF

abundance: -
v_gene: TRBV29-1
j_gene: TRBJ2-3
d_gene: -
CDR3nt: TGCAGCGTTGTGGGAGGCAACAGGGGCCAAACAAGTAGCACAGATACGCAGTATTTT
CDR3aa: CSVVGGNRGQTSSTDTQYF

abundance: -
v_gene: TRBV9
j_gene: TRBJ2-1
d_gene: TRBD2
CDR3nt: TGTGCCAGCAGCGTACCCCTAGCGGGGCCTCACTACAATGAGCAGTTCTTC
CDR3aa: CASSVPLAGPHYNEQFF

abundance: -
v_gene: TRBV6-6
j_gene: TRBJ1-4
d_gene: -
CDR3nt: TGTGCCAGCAGTTACAGGAGCGAGGCTGAAAAACTGTTTTTT
CDR3aa: CASSYRSEAEKLFF

abundance: once
v_gene: TRBV18
j_gene: TRBJ2-3
d_gene: -
CDR3nt: TGTGCCAGCTCACCCCTTTCGAGGGAAAGCACAGATACGCAGTATTTT
CDR3aa: CASSPLSRESTDTQYF

abundance: once
v_gene: TRBV4-3
j_gene: TRBJ2-2
d_gene: TRBD2
CDR3nt: TGCGCCAGCAGCCGGAATCCGGGACTAGCGGCTGACACCGGGGAGCTGTTTTTT
CDR3aa: CASSRNPGLAADTGELFF

abundance: -
v_gene: TRBV7-9
j_gene: TRBJ2-5
d_gene: -
CDR3nt: TGTGCCAGCAGCTTAGTCGCAGGGCAAACCCAGTACTTC
CDR3aa: CASSLVAGQTQYF

abundance: -
v_gene: TRBV6-1
j_gene: TRBJ2-3
d_gene: TRBD1
CDR3nt: TGTGCCAGCAGTGCATGGACAGGGGAGTTCACAGATACGCAGTATTTT
CDR3aa: CASSAWTGEFTDTQYF

abundance: -
v_gene: TRBV5-4
j_gene: TRBJ2-5
d_gene: TRBD2
CDR3nt: TGTGCCAGCACCCCTTTCTTGCGGGGGGGCAGCGAGACCCAGTACTTC
CDR3aa: CASTPFLRGGSETQYF

abundance: -
v_gene: TRBV5-1
j_gene: TRBJ1-4
d_gene: -
CDR3nt: TGCGCCAGCAGCTGGAAGGGGGATAATGAAAAACTGTTTTTT
CDR3aa: CASSWKGDNEKLFF

abundance: once
v_gene: TRBV7-8
j_gene: TRBJ2-4
d_gene: TRBD1
CDR3nt: TGTGCCAGCAGCCCCCAGGGGACAGGGGGAGGGACGTGGTACTTC
CDR3aa: CASSPQGTGGGTWYF

abundance: once
v_gene: TRBV4-3
j_gene: TRBJ1-2
d_gene: TRBD1
CDR3nt: TGCGCCAGCAGCCAAGAATGGGGAAGGAGGGGGCGTCCAGGCTACACCTTC
CDR3aa: CASSQEWGRRGRPGYTF

abundance: -
v_gene: TRBV7-9
j_gene: TRBJ1-6
d_gene: TRBD1
CDR3nt: TGTGCCAGCAGCTCCCAGGGGGGGTCGAATTCACCCCTCCACTTT
CDR3aa: CASSSQGGSNSPLHF

abundance: -
v_gene: TRBV6-4
j_gene: TRBJ2-3
d_gene: TRBD2
CDR3nt: TGTGCCAGCAGTGATTCTCGACTAGCGGAGGTTACAGATACGCAGTATTTT
CDR3aa: CASSDSRLAEVTDTQYF

abundance: -
v_gene: TRBV19
j_gene: TRBJ1-5
d_gene: -
CDR3nt: TGTGCCAGTAGGAGGAGCATGGGGGTTAGCAATCAGCCCCAGCATTTT
CDR3aa: CASRRSMGVSNQPQHF

abundance: -
v_gene: TRBV5-6
j_gene: TRBJ1-2
d_gene: -
CDR3nt: TGTGCCAGCAGCCCGTGGAACGGAGACTATGGCTACACCTTC
CDR3aa: CASSPWNGDYGYTF

abundance: -
v_gene: TRBV9
j_gene: TRBJ1-1
d_gene: -
CDR3nt: TGTGCCAGCAGCGTAGACTCGAGGGGGTGGACTGAAGCTTTCTTT
CDR3aa: CASSVDSRGWTEAFF

abundance: -
v_gene: TRBV7-2
j_gene: TRBJ2-7
d_gene: TRBD2
CDR3nt: TGTGCCAGCAGCTTAGGTGGGGCGGGGGCCTACGAGCAGTACTTC
CDR3aa: CASSLGGAGAYEQYF

abundance: once
v_gene: TRBV6-6
j_gene: TRBJ1-2
d_gene: -
CDR3nt: TGTGCCAGCAGTTACACGGCGTCTAACTATGGCTACACCTTC
CDR3aa: CASSYTASNYGYTF

abundance: -
v_gene: TRBV6-5
j_gene: TRBJ2-7
d_gene: TRBD2
CDR3nt: TGTGCCAGCAGTTACTCCCAACTAGCGGACGAGCAGTACTTC
CDR3aa: CASSYSQLADEQYF

abundance: -
v_gene: TRBV9
j_gene: TRBJ2-1
d_gene: TRBD2
CDR3nt: TGTGCCAGCAGCGTAGGGCTAGCGGGGGGAGAGGCGGAGCAGTTCTTC
CDR3aa: CASSVGLAGGEAEQFF

abundance: -
v_gene: TRBV9
j_gene: TRBJ2-3
d_gene: -
CDR3nt: TGTGCCAGCAGCGTAGACCCGGGGGCCACAGATACGCAGTATTTT
CDR3aa: CASSVDPGATDTQYF

abundance: few
v_gene: TRBV4-2
j_gene: TRBJ2-7
d_gene: -
CDR3nt: TGTGCCAGCAGCCACGCCGGACGGACCTACGAGCAGTACTTC
CDR3aa: CASSHAGRTYEQYF

abundance: once
v_gene: TRBV7-3
j_gene: TRBJ2-1
d_gene: -
CDR3nt: TGTGCCAGCAGCTTGTCAGGGAGGTACAATGAGCAGTTCTTC
CDR3aa: CASSLSGRYNEQFF

abundance: -
v_gene: TRBV10-3
j_gene: TRBJ1-3
d_gene: -
CDR3nt: TGTGCCATCAGTGACCCTAAGACCGGAAACACCATATATTTT
CDR3aa: CAISDPKTGNTIYF

abundance: -
v_gene: TRBV10-2
j_gene: TRBJ1-3
d_gene: -
CDR3nt: TGCGCCAGCAGTGAGAGTTGGGAGGACTCTGGAAACACCATATATTTT
CDR3aa: CASSESWEDSGNTIYF

abundance: -
v_gene: TRBV27
j_gene: TRBJ2-7
d_gene: -
CDR3nt: TGTGCCAGCAGTCCCCGTGCTGCCTCCTACGAGCAGTACTTC
CDR3aa: CASSPRAASYEQYF

abundance: -
v_gene: TRBV14
j_gene: TRBJ2-7
d_gene: -
CDR3nt: TGTGCCAGCAGCCAGGCCCCCTACGAGCAGTACTTC
CDR3aa: CASSQAPYEQYF

abundance: -
v_gene: TRBV6-4
j_gene: TRBJ2-7
d_gene: -
CDR3nt: TGTGCCGGACCCAGGGGGGGGCCCCCCTACGAGCAGTACTTC
CDR3aa: CAGPRGGPPYEQYF

abundance: -
v_gene: TRBV7-2
j_gene: TRBJ1-5
d_gene: -
CDR3nt: TGTGCCAGCAGCTTAGGGGTAAATCAGCCCCAGCATTTT
CDR3aa: CASSLGVNQPQHF

abundance: -
v_gene: TRBV7-2
j_gene: TRBJ2-1
d_gene: TRBD1
CDR3nt: TGTGCCAGGAACAGGGGACCTGGGGATGAGCAGTTCTTC
CDR3aa: CARNRGPGDEQFF

abundance: -
v_gene: TRBV9
j_gene: TRBJ1-1
d_gene: TRBD1
CDR3nt: TGTGCCAGCAGCGACGGACAGGGTAAGGGCGCTGAAGCTTTCTTT
CDR3aa: CASSDGQGKGAEAFF

abundance: -
v_gene: TRBV28
j_gene: TRBJ2-7
d_gene: -
CDR3nt: TGTGCCAGCAGTTTGGGCTACGAGCAGTACTTC
CDR3aa: CASSLGYEQYF